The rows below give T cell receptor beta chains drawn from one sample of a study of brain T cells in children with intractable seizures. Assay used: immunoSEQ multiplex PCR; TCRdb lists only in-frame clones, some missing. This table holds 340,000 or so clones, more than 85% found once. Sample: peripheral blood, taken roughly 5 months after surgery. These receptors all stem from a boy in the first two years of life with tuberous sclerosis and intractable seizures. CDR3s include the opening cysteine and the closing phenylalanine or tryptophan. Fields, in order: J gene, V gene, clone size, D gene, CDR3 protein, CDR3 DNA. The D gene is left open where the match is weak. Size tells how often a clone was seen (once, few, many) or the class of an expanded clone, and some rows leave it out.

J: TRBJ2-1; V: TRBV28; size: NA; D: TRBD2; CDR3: CASSLFGRGNEQFF; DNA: TGTGCCAGCAGTTTATTCGGGAGGGGCAATGAGCAGTTCTTC
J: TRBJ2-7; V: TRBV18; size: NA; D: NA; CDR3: CASSPQSYEQYF; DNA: TGTGCCAGCTCACCACAGTCCTACGAGCAGTACTTC
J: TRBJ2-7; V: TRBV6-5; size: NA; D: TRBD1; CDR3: CASSQADRYSYEQYF; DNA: TGTGCCAGCAGTCAGGCGGACAGGTACTCCTACGAGCAGTACTTC
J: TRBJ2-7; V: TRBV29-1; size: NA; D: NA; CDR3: CSVQGSYEQYF; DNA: TGCAGCGTGCAGGGGTCCTACGAGCAGTACTTC
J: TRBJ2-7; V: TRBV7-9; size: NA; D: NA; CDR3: CASSLGRWPYEQYF; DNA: TGTGCCAGCAGCTTGGGGAGGTGGCCCTACGAGCAGTACTTC
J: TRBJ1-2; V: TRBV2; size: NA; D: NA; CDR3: CASSAQGRADYGYTF; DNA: TGTGCCAGCAGTGCCCAAGGCAGGGCGGACTATGGCTACACCTTC
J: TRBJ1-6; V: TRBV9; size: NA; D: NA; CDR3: CASSPGQNYNSPLHF; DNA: TGTGCCAGCAGCCCCGGACAGAATTATAATTCACCCCTCCACTTT
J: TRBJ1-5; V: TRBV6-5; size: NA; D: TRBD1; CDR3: CASRTGTGSNQPQHF; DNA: TGTGCCAGCAGAACCGGGACAGGGAGTAATCAGCCCCAGCATTTT
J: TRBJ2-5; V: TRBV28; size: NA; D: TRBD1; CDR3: CASRARDRVGAETQYF; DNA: TGTGCCAGCAGAGCCCGGGACAGGGTAGGAGCAGAGACCCAGTACTTC
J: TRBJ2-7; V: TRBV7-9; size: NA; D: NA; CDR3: CASSPVWGRTHSYEQYF; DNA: TGTGCCAGCAGCCCGGTGTGGGGCAGGACACACTCCTACGAGCAGTACTTC
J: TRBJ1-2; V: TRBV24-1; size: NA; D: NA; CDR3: CATSVTAVGGYTF; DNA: TGTGCCACCAGTGTAACAGCAGTCGGGGGCTACACCTTC
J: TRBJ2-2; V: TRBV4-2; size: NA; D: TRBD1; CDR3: CASSHPTGESDTGELFF; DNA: TGTGCCAGCAGCCACCCGACAGGGGAGAGTGACACCGGGGAGCTGTTTTTT
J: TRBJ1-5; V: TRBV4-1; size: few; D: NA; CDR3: CASSQPGRVNQPQHF; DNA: TGCGCCAGCAGCCAACCAGGGAGAGTTAATCAGCCCCAGCATTTT
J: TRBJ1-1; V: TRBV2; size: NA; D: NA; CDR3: CASLPPGQMNTEAFF; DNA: TGTGCCAGCCTACCTCCGGGACAAATGAACACTGAAGCTTTCTTT
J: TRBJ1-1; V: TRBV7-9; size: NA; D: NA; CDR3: CASSKTTGINTEAFF; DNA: TGTGCCAGCAGCAAGACAACAGGGATCAACACTGAAGCTTTCTTT
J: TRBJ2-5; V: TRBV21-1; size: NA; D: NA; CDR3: CASTGPQVQETQYF; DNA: TGTGCCAGCACGGGTCCACAGGTCCAAGAGACCCAGTACTTC
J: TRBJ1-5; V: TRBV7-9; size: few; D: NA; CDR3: CASNNVRGQPQHF; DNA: TGTGCCAGCAACAATGTCCGGGGTCAGCCCCAGCATTTT
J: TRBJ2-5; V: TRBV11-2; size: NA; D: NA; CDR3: CASSLEPRRETQYF; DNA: TGTGCCAGCAGCTTGGAACCTAGGCGGGAGACCCAGTACTTC
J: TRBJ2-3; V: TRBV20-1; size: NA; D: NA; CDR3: CSASRGVGTDTQYF; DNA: TGCAGTGCTAGTCGTGGAGTTGGGACAGATACGCAGTATTTT
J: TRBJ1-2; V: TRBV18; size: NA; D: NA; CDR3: CASSPLRTAVYGYTF; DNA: TGTGCCAGCTCACCACTACGGACAGCGGTCTATGGCTACACCTTC
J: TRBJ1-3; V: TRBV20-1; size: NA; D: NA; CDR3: CSATDGNTIYF; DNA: TGCAGTGCTACGGATGGAAACACCATATATTTT
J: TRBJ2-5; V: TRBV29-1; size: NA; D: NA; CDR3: CSVGFWGASETQYF; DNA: TGCAGCGTTGGCTTTTGGGGGGCTAGCGAGACCCAGTACTTC